Detailed here is one T cell receptor (beta chain). Antigen unknown. The sample belongs to a study of cytomegalovirus exposure and HLA in healthy donors. A multiplex PCR was run with 60 Vbeta primers and 13 Jbeta primers. The table came from immunoSEQ multiplex PCR; TCRdb's copy has only in-frame clones and leaves some out. The sample has 200,000 or so clones, over 80% seen once. Each donor was healthy, and each was a bone marrow donor. Study results and limitations: The authors later linked a missense DCLRE1C variant to TCR beta V- and J-gene trimming. Among TCR sequences, most were rare, though some public TCRs appeared in many donors.

The sample was PBMCs. The source of this sequence is a man younger than 40 in good health and CMV-seronegative.

In DNA, the CDR3 is TGTGCCAGCAGCTTTAGACCCAGGACAGACCTAACCGGGGAGCTGTTTTTT. Translation gives CASSFRPRTDLTGELFF. J is TRBJ2-2 and V is TRBV7-9, with D possibly being TRBD1 (6 bases). Per the germline V gene, CDR1 is SEHNR and CDR2 is FQNEAQ (reference sequence). Between the trimmed V and J ends, which lost 3 bases and 5 bases, there was a span of 19 bases. The CDR3 is 17 amino acids.